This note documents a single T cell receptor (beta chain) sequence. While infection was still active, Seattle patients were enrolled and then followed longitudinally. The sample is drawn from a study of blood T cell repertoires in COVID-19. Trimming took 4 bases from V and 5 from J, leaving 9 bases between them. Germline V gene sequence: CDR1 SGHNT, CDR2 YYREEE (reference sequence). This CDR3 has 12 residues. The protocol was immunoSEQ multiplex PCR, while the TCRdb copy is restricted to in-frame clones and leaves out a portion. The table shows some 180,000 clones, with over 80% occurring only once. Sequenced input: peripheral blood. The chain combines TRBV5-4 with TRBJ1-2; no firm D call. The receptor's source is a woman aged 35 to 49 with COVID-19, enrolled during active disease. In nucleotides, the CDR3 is TGTGCCAGCAGCCGAGAGGGATATGGCTACACCTTC. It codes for CASSREGYGYTF.